Below, 11 T cell receptor beta chains from the same sample are listed, as sequenced in a study of blood T cell repertoires in COVID-19. Generated by immunoSEQ multiplex PCR, the TCRdb table keeps only in-frame clones and is missing some. Of under 200,000 clones listed, approximately 91% were seen once; the top ten hold 0.77%. What was sequenced was PBMCs or T cells enriched from blood (not recorded which). The source of these receptors is a woman aged 18-35 years who had recovered from COVID-19.

This chain uses TRBV5-1 with TRBJ1-3; D is unresolved. Trimming pared 4 bases from V and 0 bases from J, leaving 8 bases between. Per germline, CDR1 SGHRS and CDR2 YFSETQ. The CDR3 consists of 14 residues. The CDR3 nucleotides are TGCGCCAGCAGCCCCGAGGGCTCTGGAAACACCATATATTTT. Translated: CASSPEGSGNTIYF.

The chain joins TRBV7-8 to TRBJ2-3; 9 nucleotides line up with TRBD2. The CDR3 runs 21 residues. Trimming removed 5 bases from V and 10 bases from J; junction bases left unmatched: 31. From germline, CDR1 is SGHVS and CDR2 FQNEAQ. The CDR3 sequence: CASSPKPPGGIAGVPASAQYF. The DNA of the CDR3 is TGTGCCAGCAGCCCAAAACCGCCGGGGGGGATAGCGGGAGTCCCCGCGTCAGCGCAGTATTTT.

V and J are TRBV3-1 (or the pseudogene TRBV3-2) and TRBJ2-2; D might be TRBD2 (5 bases). CDR3 size: 15 residues. V lost 4 bases and J lost 4, with 13 bases in between. Germline assignment: CDR1 LGHDT and CDR2 YNNKEL (reference sequence). This chain's CDR3 is CASSPRIALTGELFF. The CDR3 DNA follows: TGTGCCAGCAGCCCGAGGATAGCGCTCACCGGGGAGCTGTTTTTT.

The V gene is TRBV9, the J gene TRBJ2-1; 10 bases map to TRBD2. Germline-derived CDR1 and CDR2 are SGDLS and YYNGEE. V lost 3 bases, J lost 6 bases, and 3 bases stayed unmatched. The CDR3 contains 14 residues. The CDR3 protein is CASSARLAGNEQFF. Here the CDR3 DNA reads TGTGCCAGCAGCGCCCGACTAGCGGGCAATGAGCAGTTCTTC.

The V gene is TRBV7-2, the J gene TRBJ1-1; D remains ambiguous. The V and J ends lost 3 bases and 1 base respectively, with 9 bases between them. CDR3 length equals 14 residues. Looked up from germline, CDR1 is SGHTA and CDR2 is FQGNSA. CDR3: CASSLQRGNTEAFF. In DNA, the CDR3 is TGTGCCAGCAGCTTGCAGCGGGGGAACACTGAAGCTTTCTTT.

CDR3 in DNA: TGTGCCAGCAGCCCCGGACAGTTCCCCAACACTGAAGCTTTCTTT. Translation: CASSPGQFPNTEAFF. This chain connects TRBV5-5 to TRBJ1-1, with D possibly matching TRBD1 (6 bases). Germline loops: CDR1 SGHKS, CDR2 YYEKEE (reference sequence). V was shortened by 4 bases and J by 2 bases, with 15 bases between the two germline ends. This CDR3 spans 15 amino acids. Full variable domain (rest looked up from reference TRBV5-5 and TRBJ1-1): DAGVTQSPTHLIKTRGQQVTLRCSPISGHKSVSWYQQVLGQGPQFIFQYYEKEERGRGNFPDRFSARQFPNYSSELNVNALLLGDSALYLCASSPGQFPNTEAFFGQGTRLTVV.

This chain joins TRBV27 and TRBJ1-2; no reliable D call. The CDR3 spans 15 residues. Germline CDR1 reads MNHEY; CDR2 reads SMNVEV (reference sequence). V lost 4 bases and J lost 7, with 19 bases in between. Written as DNA, the CDR3 is TGTGCCAGCAGTTCCTATGCGGGCGGACTGAGTGGCTACACCTTC. Translation: CASSSYAGGLSGYTF.

The CDR3 region is CASSSQETQYF. The CDR3 bases are TGTGCCAGCAGTTCCCAGGAGACCCAGTACTTC. The chain carries TRBV11-2 and TRBJ2-5; no firm D call. CDR1 and CDR2 (germline): SGHAT, FQNNGV. The CDR3 sequence is 11 residues long. The V and J ends lost 6 bases and 5 bases respectively, with 7 bases between them.

The V call is TRBV7-9, the J call TRBJ2-1; D gene unclear. Germline V gene lookup returns CDR1 SEHNR and CDR2 FQNEAQ (reference sequence). This CDR3 has 12 amino acids. Trimming pared 2 bases from V and 9 bases from J, leaving 8 bases between. CDR3 amino acids: CASSLISSEQFF. The CDR3 region has the DNA TGTGCCAGCAGCTTAATCAGTTCTGAGCAGTTCTTC.

The chain is built from TRBV2 and TRBJ2-5; 9 bases map to TRBD1. The CDR3 is 14 residues long. Germline CDR1 and CDR2: SNHLY and FYNNEI. V lost 6 bases and J lost 5; bases outside the gene matches: 7. CDR3: CASSTYRGQETQYF. DNA of the CDR3: TGTGCCAGCAGCACATACAGGGGGCAGGAGACCCAGTACTTC.

The rearrangement uses TRBV28 and TRBJ2-3; TRBD1 aligns across 8 bases. This CDR3 has 12 amino acids. J was trimmed by 10 bases and V by 3 bases; bases with no gene match: 3. Germline CDR1 reads MDHEN; CDR2 reads SYDVKM. In DNA, the CDR3 is TGTGCCAGCAGTTTGAGGACAGGGCCGCAGTATTTT. It codes for CASSLRTGPQYF.